These 21 T cell receptor beta chains share one sample of origin, sequenced in a study of blood T cells in healthy people across ages. Together with a sample-barcoded 5' primer, a J-beta primer mix was included in a second PCR lasting roughly 7 to 11 cycles. TCRdb recomputed calls from the 5' RACE reads with MiXCR, one row per CDR3 protein. Of around 1,900,000 distinct CDR3 sequences in the sample, 30% to 40% are singletons; the top ten hold more than 20%. Sequenced material: blood. The receptors here all came from a human donor in good health.

The J gene is TRBJ2-4, the V gene TRBV7-2; D gene uncertain. Germline V gives CDR1 SGHTA, CDR2 FQGNSA. The CDR3 loop spans 14 amino acids. The V gene lost 3 bases and the J gene lost 13 bases, with 19 bases spanning the gap. The CDR3 region is CASSFFLGRIEQYF. CDR3 sequence (DNA): TGTGCCAGCAGCTTCTTTCTCGGTCGAATTGAGCAGTACTTC.

V gene TRBV7-3 combines with J gene TRBJ2-3, with 9 bases identical to TRBD1. V shed 9 bases, J shed 7 bases, and the junction held 14 bases outside the gene matches. The CDR3 consists of 15 residues. Per the germline V gene, CDR1 is SGHTA and CDR2 is FQGTGA. The CDR3 sequence: CARSPTGGPMNTQYF. The CDR3 bases are TGTGCCAGGAGCCCGACAGGGGGTCCCATGAATACGCAGTATTTT.

V gene TRBV7-9 combines with J gene TRBJ2-3; 11 bases agree with TRBD2. CDR1 is SEHNR and CDR2 is FQNEAQ in the germline V gene (reference sequence). This CDR3 contains 16 residues. With 5 bases clipped from V and 3 bases from J, the junction kept 7 bases outside the gene matches. This chain's CDR3 is CASSPRLAGQTDTQYF. CDR3 coding DNA: TGTGCCAGCAGCCCCCGACTAGCGGGGCAAACAGATACGCAGTATTTT.

This clonotype came up once. V is TRBV29-1 and J is TRBJ2-5, with D possibly matching TRBD2 (5 bases). CDR1 and CDR2 from the germline V gene are SQVTM and ANQGSEA. The ends were cut back, 5 bases at V and 5 bases at J, with 18 bases in the middle. There are 14 residues in the CDR3. CDR3 sequence: CSVTAEGFGETQYF. CDR3 bases: TGCAGCGTTACCGCAGAGGGCTTTGGGGAGACCCAGTACTTC. Full variable domain (outside the CDR3, taken from reference TRBV29-1 and TRBJ2-5): SAVISQKPSRDICQRGTSLTIQCQVDSQVTMMFWYRQQPGQSLTLIATANQGSEATYESGFVIDKFPISRPNLTFSTLTVSNMSPEDSSIYLCSVTAEGFGETQYFGPGTRLLVL.

The V and J genes are TRBV7-2 and TRBJ1-5; D gene unclear. Trimming removed 1 base from V and 4 bases from J, with 8 bases in between. Per the germline V gene, CDR1 is SGHTA and CDR2 is FQGNSA. There are 14 residues in the CDR3. CDR3 DNA: TGTGCCAGCAGCTTAGGTCCGTTTAATCAGCCCCAGCATTTT. Amino acid sequence: CASSLGPFNQPQHF.

For the CDR3, the DNA is TGTGCCAGCTCACCGGCGGCAGGAGGAACTAATGAAAAACTGTTTTTT. This sequence encodes CASSPAAGGTNEKLFF. The rearrangement uses TRBV18 and TRBJ1-4; unclear D gene. There are 16 residues in the CDR3. V lost 3 bases and J 1 base, leaving 12 bases between the germline ends. Germline V gene sequence: CDR1 KGHSH, CDR2 LQKENI.

The chain uses TRBV29-1 and TRBJ1-2; 8 positions agree with TRBD1. Germline V lookup: CDR1 SQVTM, CDR2 ANQGSEA. V shed 6 bases and J 7 bases; nucleotides not matched to a gene: 7. The CDR3 length is 12 residues. In DNA, the CDR3 is TGCAGCGTCGAAACAGGGGGTCGTGGCTACACCTTC. Protein sequence: CSVETGGRGYTF. Together with reference TRBV29-1 and TRBJ1-2, the CDR3 gives the full variable domain: SAVISQKPSRDICQRGTSLTIQCQVDSQVTMMFWYRQQPGQSLTLIATANQGSEATYESGFVIDKFPISRPNLTFSTLTVSNMSPEDSSIYLCSVETGGRGYTFGSGTRLTVV.

This chain connects TRBV4-1 to TRBJ2-3, with 8 bases that match TRBD1. The J segment lost 6 bases and the V segment lost 0 bases, leaving 8 bases of the junction unmatched. The CDR3 length is 16 residues. The germline V gene has CDR1 MGHRA and CDR2 YSYEKL. CDR3 protein: CASSQDTGGSHDTQYF. As DNA, the CDR3 is TGCGCCAGCAGCCAAGATACAGGGGGTTCCCACGATACGCAGTATTTT.

The chain combines TRBV11-2 with TRBJ2-1, with a weak D call TRBD2 (6 bases). Germline V lookup: CDR1 SGHAT, CDR2 FQNNGV. Trimming cost V 1 base and J 0 bases, with 13 bases left between them. The CDR3 covers 17 residues. The CDR3 region is CASSLVGRGRSYNEQFF. As DNA, the CDR3 is TGTGCCAGCAGCTTAGTAGGGCGGGGCCGCTCCTACAATGAGCAGTTCTTC.

This rearrangement joins TRBV28 to TRBJ2-1; 10 nucleotides align to TRBD2. CDR3 size: 14 residues. Germline V lookup: CDR1 MDHEN, CDR2 SYDVKM. V was pared by 7 bases and J by 13 bases, with 13 bases of the junction left unmatched. CDR3 in amino acids: CASTIAGGGVVQFF. The CDR3 DNA sequence: TGTGCCAGCACTATAGCGGGGGGAGGGGTGGTCCAGTTCTTC. Full variable domain (outside the CDR3, taken from reference TRBV28 and TRBJ2-1): DVKVTQSSRYLVKRTGEKVFLECVQDMDHENMFWYRQDPGLGLRLIYFSYDVKMKEKGDIPEGYSVSREKKERFSLILESASTNQTSMYLCASTIAGGGVVQFFGPGTRLTVL.

This clonotype was picked up a small number of times. The CDR3 coding sequence is TGCAGCGTTGGACCGGGACAGGGGTCTGGCTACACCTTC. Protein product: CSVGPGQGSGYTF. The chain is built from TRBV29-1 and TRBJ1-2, with 10 bases aligning to TRBD1. Germline V gene lookup returns CDR1 SQVTM and CDR2 ANQGSEA. This CDR3 is built from 13 residues. Trimming at V came to 4 bases and at J to 7 bases, leaving 6 bases not matched to a gene. Based on the CDR3 plus reference TRBV29-1 and TRBJ1-2, the full variable domain is SAVISQKPSRDICQRGTSLTIQCQVDSQVTMMFWYRQQPGQSLTLIATANQGSEATYESGFVIDKFPISRPNLTFSTLTVSNMSPEDSSIYLCSVGPGQGSGYTFGSGTRLTVV.

The genes are TRBV6-2 or TRBV6-3 and TRBJ2-1; D ambiguous. The V end lost 6 bases, the J end lost 10 bases, and 31 bases lay between the germline ends. This CDR3 region has 18 residues. Germline values: CDR1 MNHEY, CDR2 SVGEGT. CDR3 coding DNA: TGTGCCAGCAGCTATACCCCCTACGGTCGAGAGCTCGGAAAGGAGCAGTTCTTC. Residues: CASSYTPYGRELGKEQFF.

With regard to this clonotype: A read error is possible here, since a much larger clone lies one base away. V is TRBV4-2 and J is TRBJ2-5; D is undetermined. This CDR3 region has 15 residues. The germline gives CDR1 LGHNA, CDR2 YNFKEQ. Deletions cut 4 bases from V and 4 bases from J, with 16 bases between. CDR3: CASSPQSRQAETQYF. CDR3 sequence (DNA): TGTGCCAGCAGCCCTCAGTCCAGGCAAGCAGAGACCCAGTACTTC.

The chain is built from TRBV7-9 and TRBJ2-1, with TRBD1 identical over 10 bases. From germline, CDR1 is SEHNR and CDR2 FQNEAQ (reference sequence). This CDR3 is built from 15 residues. V dropped 7 bases and J dropped 4; count of bases not matched to a gene: 7. CDR3 nucleotide sequence: TGTGCCAGCAACGACAGGGGGCCCCTTTACAATGAGCAGTTCTTC. Encoded protein: CASNDRGPLYNEQFF.

The rearrangement uses TRBV15 and TRBJ1-1; D gene uncertain. Germline V gives CDR1 LNHNV, CDR2 YYDKDF (reference sequence). The CDR3 runs to 13 residues. Deletions cut 4 bases from V and 5 bases from J, with 11 bases between. CDR3: CATSTSPRTEAFF. CDR3 bases: TGTGCCACCAGCACCTCCCCAAGGACTGAAGCTTTCTTT.

Note on this clonotype: At one end the junction does not follow the germline gene, possibly because of a read error. V is TRBV7-6 and J is TRBJ2-1; TRBD1 agrees at 9 bases. CDR3 size: 14 residues. In germline, CDR1 is SGHVS, CDR2 FNYEAQ. DNA of the CDR3: TGTGCCAACAGCTTGACAGGGGGCTACAATGAGCAGTTCTTC. It codes for CANSLTGGYNEQFF.

J is TRBJ2-3 and V is TRBV10-3; 7 bases are shared with TRBD2. The CDR3 contains 16 residues. The germline gives CDR1 ENHRY, CDR2 SYGVKD. The trim removed 6 bases at V and 0 bases at J, leaving 9 bases unmatched. The CDR3 reads CAISSISRESTDTQYF. For the CDR3, the DNA is TGTGCCATCAGCTCCATTTCGCGGGAGAGCACAGATACGCAGTATTTT.

This clonotype was found a few times. The rearrangement joins TRBV20-1 to TRBJ2-5; 7 positions agree with TRBD2. Germline V lookup: CDR1 DFQATT, CDR2 SNEGSKA (reference sequence). The CDR3 consists of 17 residues. V shed 1 base, J shed 0 bases, and the junction held 11 bases outside the gene matches. Written as DNA, the CDR3 is TGCAGTGCTAGAGGGGAGGGGTTCTACTTATACCAAGAGACCCAGTACTTC. Translating gives CSARGEGFYLYQETQYF.

The chain recombines TRBV6-5 with TRBJ1-6, with a tentative D call TRBD1 (5 bases). V lost 0 bases and J lost 8, with 8 bases in between. The germline gives CDR1 MNHEY, CDR2 SVGAGI. This CDR3 has 14 residues. The CDR3 DNA reads as TGTGCCAGCAGTTACTCGGGACGATATTCACCCCTCCACTTT. It is translated as CASSYSGRYSPLHF.

This rearrangement joins TRBV7-8 to TRBJ2-3; D remains unclear. V was trimmed by 0 bases and J by 1 base, leaving 8 bases between them. Germline loops: CDR1 SGHVS, CDR2 FQNEAQ. The CDR3 covers 15 residues. The CDR3 sequence: CASSLAVYGTDTQYF. CDR3 nucleotides: TGTGCCAGCAGCTTAGCTGTGTACGGCACAGATACGCAGTATTTT.

The chain is built from TRBV6-2 or TRBV6-3 and TRBJ2-4; no definite D call. Deletions cut 5 bases from V and 0 bases from J, with 20 bases between. Germline assignment: CDR1 MNHEY and CDR2 SVGEGT. The CDR3 consists of 18 residues. The CDR3 sequence: CASSPPGPQLLAKNIQYF. CDR3 nucleotide sequence: TGTGCCAGCAGTCCTCCGGGCCCCCAACTTCTAGCCAAAAACATTCAGTACTTC.